Listed below are T cell receptor beta chains from one sample, sequenced in a study of blood T cells in healthy people across ages. TCRdb fed the 5' RACE reads into MiXCR, producing one record per CDR3 protein. This table holds 920,000 or so distinct CDR3 sequences, less than 50% found once. Specimen: blood. These receptors all stem from a woman aged 55-75 years in good health. Each CDR3 is given with its conserved first and last residue. A D gene is named only where the DNA matches it firmly. Size values are once, few and many counts, or a class for expanded clones, and some rows have none.

v_gene	d_gene	abundance	j_gene	len	CDR3aa	CDR3nt
TRBV6-1	.	once	TRBJ2-5	15	CASSEVRSGQETQYF	TGTGCCAGCAGTGAAGTTCGGAGCGGGCAAGAGACCCAGTACTTC
TRBV6-2/TRBV6-3	.	few	TRBJ2-1	11	CASKGWNEQFF	TGTGCCAGCAAGGGTTGGAATGAGCAGTTCTTC
TRBV12-3/TRBV12-4	TRBD2	few	TRBJ2-7	16	CASSGSGLAGGPEQYF	TGTGCCAGCAGTGGTTCGGGACTAGCGGGAGGTCCCGAGCAGTACTTC
TRBV20-1	TRBD1	.	TRBJ2-2	16	CSARDPGQANTGELFF	TGCAGTGCTAGAGACCCGGGACAGGCGAACACCGGGGAGCTGTTTTTT
TRBV5-1	.	few	TRBJ1-1	14	CASSWADSNTEAFF	TGCGCCAGCAGCTGGGCGGACAGTAACACTGAAGCTTTCTTT
TRBV20-1	TRBD2	few	TRBJ2-7	14	CSASGLAGKYEQYF	TGCAGTGCTAGCGGGCTAGCGGGAAAGTACGAGCAGTACTTC
TRBV20-1	.	.	TRBJ2-5	13	CSARDKRANEQYF	TGCAGTGCTAGAGATAAAAGGGCCAATGAGCAGTACTTC
TRBV19	TRBD2	.	TRBJ2-7	15	CASRSRAGGHNEQYF	TGTGCCAGTAGATCACGGGCGGGAGGGCATAACGAGCAGTACTTC
TRBV4-1	TRBD2	.	TRBJ2-7	17	CASSLLRTSGSLNEQYF	TGCGCCAGCAGCCTCTTAAGGACTAGCGGGAGTTTGAACGAGCAGTACTTC
TRBV6-2/TRBV6-3	TRBD2	few	TRBJ2-3	18	CASSYQKTSGYDTDTQYF	TGTGCCAGCAGTTACCAAAAAACTAGCGGTTACGACACAGATACGCAGTATTTT
TRBV28	TRBD2	.	TRBJ2-7	16	CASSQTQRRGAYEQYF	TGTGCCAGCAGTCAAACCCAACGACGGGGGGCCTACGAGCAGTACTTC
TRBV5-1	TRBD2	few	TRBJ2-7	17	CASSLESSGRFAYEQYF	TGCGCCAGCAGCTTGGAGAGTAGCGGGAGGTTCGCCTACGAGCAGTACTTC
TRBV5-5	TRBD2	.	TRBJ2-7	16	CASSLGLAAVSYEQYF	TGTGCCAGCAGCTTGGGGCTAGCGGCCGTTTCCTACGAGCAGTACTTC
TRBV20-1	.	.	TRBJ2-3	13	CSARRTVTDTQYF	TGCAGTGCTAGGCGGACTGTCACAGATACGCAGTATTTT
TRBV7-6	.	few	TRBJ2-4	14	CASSPADPKNIQYF	TGTGCCAGCAGCCCCGCGGATCCCAAAAACATTCAGTACTTC
TRBV28	.	.	TRBJ2-5	15	CASSPRGLHDNEQYF	TGTGCCAGCAGTCCGCGGGGGCTACACGACAATGAGCAGTACTTC
TRBV7-9	TRBD2	.	TRBJ2-2	17	CASSLVPVTSGIWELFF	TGTGCCAGCAGCTTAGTTCCCGTGACTAGCGGGATTTGGGAGCTGTTTTTT
TRBV28	.	.	TRBJ1-2	10	CASSLDGYTF	TGTGCCAGCAGTTTAGATGGCTACACCTTC
TRBV11-2	.	few	TRBJ2-1	18	CASSLEDTGRQDYNEQFF	TGTGCCAGCAGCTTAGAGGATACGGGGAGACAGGACTACAATGAGCAGTTCTTC
TRBV5-1	TRBD1	once	TRBJ2-7	14	CASSFGQGMNEQYF	TGCGCCAGCAGCTTCGGACAGGGTATGAACGAGCAGTACTTC
TRBV27	.	.	TRBJ1-4	15	CASSQLGEPIEKLFF	TGTGCCAGCAGTCAGCTGGGGGAGCCGATTGAAAAACTGTTTTTT
TRBV29-1	.	few	TRBJ2-3	16	CSVEDPSTALTDTQYF	TGCAGCGTTGAAGATCCGTCGACAGCCCTCACAGATACGCAGTATTTT
TRBV28	.	.	TRBJ2-7	11	CASSSPDNQYF	TGTGCCAGCAGTTCCCCCGATAACCAGTACTTC
TRBV6-5	.	.	TRBJ2-7	13	CASSYSRGYEQYF	TGTGCCAGCAGTTACTCGAGGGGTTATGAGCAGTACTTC
TRBV20-1	.	.	TRBJ1-1	15	CSARIWRVSNTEAFF	TGCAGTGCTAGAATCTGGAGGGTCAGTAACACTGAAGCTTTCTTT